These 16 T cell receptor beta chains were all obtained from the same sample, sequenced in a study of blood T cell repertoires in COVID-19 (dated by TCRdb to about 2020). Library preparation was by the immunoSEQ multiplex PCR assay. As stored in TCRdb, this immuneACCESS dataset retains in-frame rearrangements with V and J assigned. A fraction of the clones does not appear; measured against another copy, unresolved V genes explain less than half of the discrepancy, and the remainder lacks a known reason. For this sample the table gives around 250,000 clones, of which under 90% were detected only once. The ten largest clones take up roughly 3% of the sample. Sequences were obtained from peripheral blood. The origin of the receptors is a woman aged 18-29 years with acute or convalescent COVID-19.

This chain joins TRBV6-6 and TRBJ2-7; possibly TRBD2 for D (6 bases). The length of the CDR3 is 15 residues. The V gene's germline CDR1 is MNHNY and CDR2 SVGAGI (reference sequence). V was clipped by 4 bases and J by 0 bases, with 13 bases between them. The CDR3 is CASSSDGGSSYEQYF. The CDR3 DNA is TGTGCCAGCAGTTCCGATGGGGGGAGCTCCTACGAGCAGTACTTC.

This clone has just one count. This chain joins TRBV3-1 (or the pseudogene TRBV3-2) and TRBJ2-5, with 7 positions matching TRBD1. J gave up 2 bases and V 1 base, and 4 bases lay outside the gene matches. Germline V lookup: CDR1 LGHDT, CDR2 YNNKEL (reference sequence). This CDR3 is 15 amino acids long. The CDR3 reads CASSQGTTGQETQYF. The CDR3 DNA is TGTGCCAGCAGCCAAGGCACGACAGGGCAAGAGACCCAGTACTTC.

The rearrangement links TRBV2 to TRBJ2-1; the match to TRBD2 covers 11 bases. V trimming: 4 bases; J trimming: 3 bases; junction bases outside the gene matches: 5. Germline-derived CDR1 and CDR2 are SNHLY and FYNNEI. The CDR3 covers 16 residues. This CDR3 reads CASSGLAGGLYNEQFF. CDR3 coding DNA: TGTGCCAGCAGTGGCCTAGCGGGAGGCCTCTACAATGAGCAGTTCTTC. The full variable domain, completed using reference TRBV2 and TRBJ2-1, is EPEVTQTPSHQVTQMGQEVILRCVPISNHLYFYWYRQILGQKVEFLVSFYNNEISEKSEIFDDQFSVERPDGSNFTLKIRSTKLEDSAMYFCASSGLAGGLYNEQFFGPGTRLTVL.

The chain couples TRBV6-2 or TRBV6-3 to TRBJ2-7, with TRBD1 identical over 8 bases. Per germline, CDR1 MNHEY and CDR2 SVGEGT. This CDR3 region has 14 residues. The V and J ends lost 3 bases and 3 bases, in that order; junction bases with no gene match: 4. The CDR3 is CASSYQGAVYEQYF. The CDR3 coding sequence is TGTGCCAGCAGTTATCAGGGGGCGGTCTACGAGCAGTACTTC.

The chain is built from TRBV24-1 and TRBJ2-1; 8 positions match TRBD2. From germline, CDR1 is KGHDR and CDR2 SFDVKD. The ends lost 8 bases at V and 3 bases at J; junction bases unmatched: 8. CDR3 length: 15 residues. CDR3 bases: TGTGCCACCATGGGCCCGGGACTAGACTACAATGAGCAGTTCTTC. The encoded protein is CATMGPGLDYNEQFF.

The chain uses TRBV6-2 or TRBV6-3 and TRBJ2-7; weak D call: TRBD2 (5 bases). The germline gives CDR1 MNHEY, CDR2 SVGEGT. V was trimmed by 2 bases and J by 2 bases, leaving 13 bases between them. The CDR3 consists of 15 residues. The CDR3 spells CASSYDPSNAYEQYF. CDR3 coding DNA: TGTGCCAGCAGTTACGATCCTAGCAACGCCTACGAGCAGTACTTC.

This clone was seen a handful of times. CDR3 in amino acids: CASSLGGADEQYF. CDR3 coding DNA: TGTGCCAGCAGCTTAGGTGGAGCCGACGAGCAGTACTTC. The chain uses TRBV13 and TRBJ2-7, with D uncertain. This CDR3 has 13 residues. Germline V gene lookup returns CDR1 PRHDT and CDR2 FYEKMQ (reference sequence). V lost 0 bases and J 5 bases, leaving 8 bases between the germline ends.

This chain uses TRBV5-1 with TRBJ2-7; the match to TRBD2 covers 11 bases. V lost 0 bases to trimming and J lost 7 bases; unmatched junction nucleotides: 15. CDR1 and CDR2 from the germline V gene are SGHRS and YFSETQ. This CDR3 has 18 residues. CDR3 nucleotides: TGCGCCAGCAGCTTGGCCGGGGTAGCGGGAGGGAAGGTTTGGGAGCAGTACTTC. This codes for CASSLAGVAGGKVWEQYF.

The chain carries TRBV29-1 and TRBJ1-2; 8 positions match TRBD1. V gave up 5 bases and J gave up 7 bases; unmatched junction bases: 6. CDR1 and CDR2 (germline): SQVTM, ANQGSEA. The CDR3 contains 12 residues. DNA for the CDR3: TGCAGCGTTAGACAGGGGTTGGGTGGCTACACCTTC. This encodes CSVRQGLGGYTF.

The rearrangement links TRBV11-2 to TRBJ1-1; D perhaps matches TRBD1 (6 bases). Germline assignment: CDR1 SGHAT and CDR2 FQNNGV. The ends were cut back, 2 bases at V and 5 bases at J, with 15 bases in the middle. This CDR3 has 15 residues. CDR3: CASSLSTGTITEAFF. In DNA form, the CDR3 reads TGTGCCAGCAGCTTATCGACTGGGACAATAACTGAAGCTTTCTTT. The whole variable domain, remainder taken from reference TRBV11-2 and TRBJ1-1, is EAGVAQSPRYKIIEKRQSVAFWCNPISGHATLYWYQQILGQGPKLLIQFQNNGVVDDSQLPKDRFSAERLKGVDSTLKIQPAKLEDSAVYLCASSLSTGTITEAFFGQGTRLTVV.

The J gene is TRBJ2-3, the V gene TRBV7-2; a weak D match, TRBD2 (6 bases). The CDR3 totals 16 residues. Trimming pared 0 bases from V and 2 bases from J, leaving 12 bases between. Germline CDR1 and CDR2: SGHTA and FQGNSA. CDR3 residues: CASSLAAGLDTDTQYF. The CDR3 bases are TGTGCCAGCAGCTTAGCGGCGGGATTGGACACAGATACGCAGTATTTT.

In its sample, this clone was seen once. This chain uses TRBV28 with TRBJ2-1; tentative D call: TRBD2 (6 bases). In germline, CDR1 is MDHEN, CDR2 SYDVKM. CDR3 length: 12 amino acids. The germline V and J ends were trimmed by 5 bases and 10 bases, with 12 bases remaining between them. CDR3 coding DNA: TGTGCCAGCAGTCCGTGGACTACGGAGCAGTTCTTC. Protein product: CASSPWTTEQFF. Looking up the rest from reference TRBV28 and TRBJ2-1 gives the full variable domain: DVKVTQSSRYLVKRTGEKVFLECVQDMDHENMFWYRQDPGLGLRLIYFSYDVKMKEKGDIPEGYSVSREKKERFSLILESASTNQTSMYLCASSPWTTEQFFGPGTRLTVL.

CDR3 in DNA: TGTGCCAGCCTGGAACAGGGGCCCAGCTATGGCTACACCTTC. Amino acids: CASLEQGPSYGYTF. The gene calls are TRBV2 and TRBJ1-2; 7 nucleotides agree with TRBD1. V gave up 8 bases and J gave up 4 bases; unmatched junction bases: 10. The germline CDR1 and CDR2 sequences are SNHLY and FYNNEI. CDR3 length: 14 residues.

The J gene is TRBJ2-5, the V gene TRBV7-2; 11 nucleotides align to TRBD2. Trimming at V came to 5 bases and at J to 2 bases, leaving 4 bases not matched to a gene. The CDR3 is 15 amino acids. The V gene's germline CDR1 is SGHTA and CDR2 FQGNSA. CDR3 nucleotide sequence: TGTGCCAGCAGCCCGGGACTAGCGGTTCAAGAGACCCAGTACTTC. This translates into CASSPGLAVQETQYF. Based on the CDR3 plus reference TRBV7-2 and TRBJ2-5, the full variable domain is GAGVSQSPSNKVTEKGKDVELRCDPISGHTALYWYRQSLGQGLEFLIYFQGNSAPDKSGLPSDRFSAERTGGSVSTLTIQRTQQEDSAVYLCASSPGLAVQETQYFGPGTRLLVL.

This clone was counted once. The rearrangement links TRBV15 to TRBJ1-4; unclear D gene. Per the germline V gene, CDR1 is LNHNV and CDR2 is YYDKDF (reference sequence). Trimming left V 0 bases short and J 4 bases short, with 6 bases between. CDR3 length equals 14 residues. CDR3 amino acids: CATSRDRNNEKLFF. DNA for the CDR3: TGTGCCACCAGCAGAGACAGGAATAATGAAAAACTGTTTTTT.

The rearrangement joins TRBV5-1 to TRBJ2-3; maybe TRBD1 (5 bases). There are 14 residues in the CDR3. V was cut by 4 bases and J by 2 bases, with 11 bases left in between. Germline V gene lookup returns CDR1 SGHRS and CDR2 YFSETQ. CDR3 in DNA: TGCGCCAGCAGCCAGGGAAGTATCACAGATACGCAGTATTTT. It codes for CASSQGSITDTQYF. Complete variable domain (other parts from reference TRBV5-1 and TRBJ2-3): KAGVTQTPRYLIKTRGQQVTLSCSPISGHRSVSWYQQTPGQGLQFLFEYFSETQRNKGNFPGRFSGRQFSNSRSEMNVSTLELGDSALYLCASSQGSITDTQYFGPGTRLTVL.